The rows below give T cell receptor beta chains drawn from one sample of a study of OX40 agonist ivuxolimab in advanced cancers. Measured with immunoSEQ multiplex PCR; TCRdb has only the in-frame clones, and not every one. This sample has around 19,000 clones, with less than 90% found just once. The source was CD4+ or CD8+ T cells sorted from blood, collected in a trial of the OX40 agonist ivuxolimab. These receptors were collected from an adult with an advanced solid tumor such as melanoma, head and neck, liver or kidney cancer. Each CDR3 is given without its conserved first and last residue.

v_call cdr3_aa
TRBV4-1 ASSPGDMRSYT
TRBV27 ASSLYGRGERGYT
TRBV11-1 ASSLDIYMGTEAF
TRBV14 ASSQDWAGTGDHEQY
TRBV7-4 ASSLPQPDARTSGGSPPYEQY
TRBV5-1 ASSLATGGNTEAF
TRBV9 ASSVAGVSGYT
TRBV27 AGRPGGLTGYT
TRBV5-6 ASHSPISENTEAF
TRBV4-1 ASSQGNTEAF
TRBV6-5 ASRQQGMNTEAF
TRBV7-3 ASSLLGLDTQY
TRBV11-2 ASSLWGGVETQY
TRBV15 ATRAGTSTNEKLF
TRBV27 ASSLTGTLYNEQF
TRBV5-6 ASSWGTGEDEQY
TRBV9 ASRAGINTEAF
TRBV6-5 ASGTGGGHQPQH
TRBV7-9 ASSSLAAYTDTQY
TRBV4-1 ASSHPLAGAQETQY
TRBV28 ASTMRHDVSGANVLT
TRBV30 AWSVSGPYEQY
TRBV30 AWSVSAGETQY
TRBV6-5 ASSYGRGAAYNEQF
TRBV5-1 ASRKRGALGNEQF
TRBV4-1 ASRTTGGGQPQH
TRBV19 ASSIDPLTGGLHTEAF
TRBV29-1 SVDGESEVVDEQF
TRBV19 ASSISPFGEAF
TRBV28 ASREPSQGDGYT
TRBV19 ASSMDAAGSGNTIY
TRBV28 ASSLAGGTEAF
TRBV27 ASSYRLAGIYEQY